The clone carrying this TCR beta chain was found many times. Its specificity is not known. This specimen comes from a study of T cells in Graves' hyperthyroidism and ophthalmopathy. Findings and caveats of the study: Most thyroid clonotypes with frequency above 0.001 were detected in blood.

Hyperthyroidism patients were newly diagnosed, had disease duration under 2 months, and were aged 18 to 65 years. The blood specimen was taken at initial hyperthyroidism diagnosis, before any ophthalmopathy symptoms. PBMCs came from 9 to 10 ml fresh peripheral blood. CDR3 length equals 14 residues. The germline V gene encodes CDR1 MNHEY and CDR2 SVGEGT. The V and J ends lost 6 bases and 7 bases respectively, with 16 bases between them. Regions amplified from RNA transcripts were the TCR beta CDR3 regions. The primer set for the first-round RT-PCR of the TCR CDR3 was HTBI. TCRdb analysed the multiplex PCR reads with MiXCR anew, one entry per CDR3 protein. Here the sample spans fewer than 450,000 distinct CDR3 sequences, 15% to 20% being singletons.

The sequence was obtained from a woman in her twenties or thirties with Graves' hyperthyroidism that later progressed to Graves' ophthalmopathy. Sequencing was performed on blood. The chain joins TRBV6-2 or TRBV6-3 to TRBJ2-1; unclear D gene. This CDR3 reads CASSPNLSRNEQFF. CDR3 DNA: TGTGCCAGCAGCCCCAACCTGTCGCGGAATGAGCAGTTCTTC.